This entry lists 21 T cell receptor beta chains sequenced from one sample in a study of T cells in localized non-small cell lung cancer. TCRdb keeps only in-frame clones here, not all; method: immunoSEQ multiplex PCR. The repertoire has about 10,000 clones, about nine tenths of them found once; the top ten carry roughly 17%. The sample consisted of peripheral blood, taken before any cancer treatment. These receptors came from a male donor aged 60 or older with stage III squamous cell lung carcinoma.

The CDR3 sequence is CASNPTGESYEQYF. As DNA, the CDR3 is TGTGCCAGCAATCCAACGGGGGAGTCCTACGAGCAGTACTTC. The chain is built from TRBV6-5 and TRBJ2-7, with D maybe TRBD2 (6 bases). Germline CDR1 is MNHEY and CDR2 is SVGAGI. Trimming pared 7 bases from V and 1 base from J, leaving 14 bases between. The CDR3 is 14 residues long.

This sequence joins TRBV7-3 and TRBJ1-5; D is ambiguous. The CDR3 is 15 amino acids. V was shortened by 5 bases and J by 10 bases, with 21 bases between the two germline ends. CDR1 and CDR2 (germline): SGHTA, FQGTGA. CDR3 coding DNA: TGTGCCAGCAGCCAAGACGGCCAGCCCGGGGAACCCCAGCATTTT. Protein product: CASSQDGQPGEPQHF.

This clone has only one observation. V is TRBV5-4 and J is TRBJ1-1; D call uncertain. This CDR3 region has 13 residues. Deletions cut 2 bases from V and 8 bases from J, with 13 bases between. Germline lookup yields CDR1 SGHNT and CDR2 YYREEE (reference sequence). CDR3 nucleotide sequence: TGTGCCAGCAGCTTCCAGGACCGGTGGGAAGCTTTCTTT. Protein sequence: CASSFQDRWEAFF. The full variable domain, with the rest looked up from reference TRBV5-4 and TRBJ1-1, is ETGVTQSPTHLIKTRGQQVTLRCSSQSGHNTVSWYQQALGQGPQFIFQYYREEENGRGNFPPRFSGLQFPNYSSELNVNALELDDSALYLCASSFQDRWEAFFGQGTRLTVV.

This chain links TRBV27 with TRBJ1-4; TRBD1 aligns across 8 bases. Germline values: CDR1 MNHEY, CDR2 SMNVEV (reference sequence). The CDR3 sequence is 15 residues long. V was pared by 6 bases and J by 2 bases, with 5 bases of the junction left unmatched. CDR3 in DNA: TGTGCCAGCAGGAAAACAGGGGGTACTAATGAAAAACTGTTTTTT. Amino acid sequence: CASRKTGGTNEKLFF.

The V gene is TRBV5-5, the J gene TRBJ1-3; D perhaps matches TRBD1 (5 bases). CDR1 and CDR2 (germline): SGHKS, YYEKEE (reference sequence). V lost 5 bases and J 0 bases, leaving 15 bases between the germline ends. This CDR3 has 16 amino acids. The CDR3 nucleotides read TGTGCCAGCAGAGCCCATGGGGCTCTCTCTGGAAACACCATATATTTT. Translated, it gives CASRAHGALSGNTIYF.

CDR3 coding DNA: TGTGCCAGCAGTGAAAATGCAAGATACGAGCAGTACTTC. This gives the protein CASSENARYEQYF. This sequence joins TRBV2 and TRBJ2-7; D is unresolved. Germline V gene sequence: CDR1 SNHLY, CDR2 FYNNEI. V lost 2 bases and J lost 4, with 9 bases in between. The CDR3 spans 13 residues.

The V and J genes are TRBV2 and TRBJ1-2; tentatively, D is TRBD1 (6 bases). This CDR3 spans 16 amino acids. Trimming cost V 8 bases and J 7 bases, with 26 bases left between them. Per the germline V gene, CDR1 is SNHLY and CDR2 is FYNNEI. CDR3 DNA: TGTGCCAGCGAGGAGACCAACCCCGGGACAAACGTTGGCTACACCTTC. It codes for CASEETNPGTNVGYTF.

The chain is built from TRBV7-8 and TRBJ1-1; D not resolved. Germline assignment: CDR1 SGHVS and CDR2 FQNEAQ. This CDR3 region has 15 residues. Trimming removed 5 bases from V and 0 bases from J, with 13 bases in between. This CDR3 reads CASSPVVGMNTEAFF. The CDR3 coding sequence is TGTGCCAGCAGCCCGGTCGTGGGGATGAACACTGAAGCTTTCTTT.

Concerning this clone: Compared with germline, one end of the junction differs, possibly owing to a read error. The gene calls are TRBV7-8 and TRBJ2-7; 7 bases fit TRBD1. Germline V gene sequence: CDR1 SGHVS, CDR2 FQNEAQ. The CDR3 has 12 amino acids. CDR3 sequence (DNA): TGCGCATCAGGACAGGCTACCTACGAGCAGTACTTC. Its translation is CASGQATYEQYF.

This sequence joins TRBV19 and TRBJ2-1; no reliable D call. Trimming took off 1 base at V and 2 bases at J, with 12 bases between the two ends. The CDR3 runs 16 residues. Germline V lookup: CDR1 LNHDA, CDR2 SQIVND (reference sequence). CDR3 amino acids: CASSIVAAATYNEQFF. In DNA, the CDR3 is TGTGCCAGTAGTATAGTGGCTGCGGCAACCTACAATGAGCAGTTCTTC.

This clone qualifies as medium-sized. V gene TRBV29-1 combines with J gene TRBJ1-1, with 7 bases fitting TRBD1. The length of the CDR3 is 13 residues. The V gene end was trimmed by 5 bases and the J gene end by 4 bases; junction bases not matched to a gene: 7. Per germline, CDR1 SQVTM and CDR2 ANQGSEA. The CDR3 spells CSVLTGVGTEAFF. DNA of the CDR3: TGCAGCGTTCTTACAGGGGTCGGCACTGAAGCTTTCTTT.

The chain is built from TRBV4-2 and TRBJ2-1; D may be TRBD1 (6 bases). V lost 0 bases, J lost 8 bases, and 14 bases lay in between. The germline gives CDR1 LGHNA, CDR2 YNFKEQ. This CDR3 is built from 15 residues. Written as DNA, the CDR3 is TGTGCCAGCAGCCAAGAACAGGGACAATTTCATGAGCAGTTCTTC. It specifies CASSQEQGQFHEQFF.

This chain uses TRBV5-4 with TRBJ2-5; TRBD1 or TRBD2 may be the D gene (5 bases each). CDR1 and CDR2 (germline): SGHNT, YYREEE (reference sequence). This CDR3 contains 15 residues. V lost 0 bases and J lost 4, with 13 bases in between. CDR3 sequence reads: CASSLAQGAGETQYF. The CDR3, as DNA: TGTGCCAGCAGCTTGGCGCAAGGGGCGGGAGAGACCCAGTACTTC.

The chain recombines TRBV9 with TRBJ2-7; 9 nucleotides line up with TRBD1. Unmatched junction bases numbered 3, after V lost 4 bases and J lost 4 bases. Germline V lookup: CDR1 SGDLS, CDR2 YYNGEE. There are 13 residues in the CDR3. This chain's CDR3 is CASSLTGGYEQYF. CDR3 DNA: TGTGCCAGCAGCTTGACAGGGGGGTACGAGCAGTACTTC.

J is TRBJ1-1 and V is TRBV25-1; D remains unclear. The germline CDR1 and CDR2 sequences are MGHDK and SYGVNS. Trimming cost V 4 bases and J 1 base, with 10 bases left between them. This CDR3 has 14 amino acids. The CDR3 region has the DNA TGTGCCAGCAGTGGCCCGGGAGGGAACACTGAAGCTTTCTTT. Its translation: CASSGPGGNTEAFF.

The CDR3 DNA is TGCGCCAGCAGCCAAGCCGGCTACAGCACTGAAGCTTTCTTT. Its translation is CASSQAGYSTEAFF. J is TRBJ1-1 and V is TRBV4-1; D ambiguous. In germline, CDR1 is MGHRA, CDR2 YSYEKL. The CDR3 sequence is 14 residues long. V was trimmed by 1 base and J by 4 bases, leaving 10 bases between them.

The V and J genes are TRBV5-6 and TRBJ2-3; weak D call: TRBD2 (6 bases). This CDR3 comprises 15 residues. V lost 0 bases and J lost 5, with 13 bases in between. Looked up from germline, CDR1 is SGHDT and CDR2 is YYEEEE. In nucleotides, the CDR3 is TGTGCCAGCAGCTTGGAGGGCGCGCGGGGAGATACGCAGTATTTT. Protein: CASSLEGARGDTQYF.

V usage is TRBV9 and J usage is TRBJ2-2; maybe TRBD1 (6 bases). Trimming left V 4 bases short and J 6 bases short, with 13 bases between. Germline CDR1 reads SGDLS; CDR2 reads YYNGEE. CDR3 length: 14 amino acids. CDR3 residues: CASSSSSGAGELFF. The CDR3 nucleotides read TGTGCCAGCAGCTCCAGCTCAGGGGCCGGGGAGCTGTTTTTT.

The V gene is TRBV19, the J gene TRBJ1-5, with D unresolved. This CDR3 comprises 16 residues. CDR1 and CDR2 (germline): LNHDA, SQIVND (reference sequence). V gave up 1 base and J gave up 5 bases, with 15 bases separating them. The CDR3 protein is CASSIVGSPWDQPQHF. CDR3 bases: TGTGCCAGTAGTATAGTTGGGTCCCCCTGGGATCAGCCCCAGCATTTT. The entire variable domain, with the rest obtained from reference TRBV19 and TRBJ1-5, is as follows: DGGITQSPKYLFRKEGQNVTLSCEQNLNHDAMYWYRQDPGQGLRLIYYSQIVNDFQKGDIAEGYSVSREKKESFPLTVTSAQKNPTAFYLCASSIVGSPWDQPQHFGDGTRLSIL.

This chain joins TRBV6-6 and TRBJ1-2; 8 bases agree with TRBD1. The CDR3 consists of 12 residues. The germline gives CDR1 MNHNY, CDR2 SVGAGI (reference sequence). The junction had 2 bases not matched to a gene; V was cut back by 6 bases and J by 5 bases. CDR3 loop: CASRGQAYGYTF. In DNA form, the CDR3 reads TGTGCCAGCAGGGGACAGGCATATGGCTACACCTTC.

The rearrangement links TRBV5-1 to TRBJ2-1; possibly TRBD1 or TRBD2 for D (5 bases each). V dropped 7 bases and J dropped 7 bases, with 12 bases sitting between them. This CDR3 contains 12 residues. The germline gives CDR1 SGHRS, CDR2 YFSETQ. This chain's CDR3 is CASASEGNEQFF. The CDR3 DNA follows: TGCGCCAGCGCGTCAGAGGGGAATGAGCAGTTCTTC.